The 30 T cell receptor beta chains below were found in one sample sequenced in a study of identical twins. In TCRdb, the 5' RACE reads were re-called with MiXCR into one record per CDR3 protein. The table lists 450,000 or so distinct CDR3 sequences, approximately 15% of them singletons. In addition, the sample was reused for a study of yellow fever vaccine responses in identical twins.

The sequencing sample was made of CD4+ T cells sorted from blood. These receptors were taken from a young woman in good health.

This clonotype has just a few counts. Here the CDR3 reads CASSMEQGYEQYF. The CDR3 nucleotides are TGTGCCAGTAGTATGGAGCAGGGCTACGAGCAGTACTTC. The chain combines TRBV19 with TRBJ2-7; TRBD1 is a possible D gene (5 bases). The CDR3 sequence is 13 residues long. V dropped 3 bases and J dropped 3 bases, with 9 bases sitting between them. Germline V gene lookup returns CDR1 LNHDA and CDR2 SQIVND (reference sequence).

This chain uses TRBV27 with TRBJ2-1, with 10 bases aligning to TRBD1. V dropped 4 bases and J dropped 2; count of bases not matched to a gene: 5. This CDR3 spans 16 amino acids. Germline V CDR1 and CDR2: MNHEY, SMNVEV (reference sequence). The CDR3 DNA sequence: TGTGCCAGCAGTTCGGGACAGGGGTTAACCTACAATGAGCAGTTCTTC. This codes for CASSSGQGLTYNEQFF.

V is TRBV2 and J is TRBJ2-7; 7 nucleotides match TRBD1. The CDR3 is 14 amino acids. The trim removed 8 bases at V and 4 bases at J, leaving 11 bases unmatched. The germline CDR1 and CDR2 sequences are SNHLY and FYNNEI. CDR3 in amino acids: CASQSQGQSYEQYF. The CDR3 region has the DNA TGTGCCAGCCAATCTCAGGGACAGTCATACGAGCAGTACTTC. Full variable domain (missing parts from reference TRBV2 and TRBJ2-7): EPEVTQTPSHQVTQMGQEVILRCVPISNHLYFYWYRQILGQKVEFLVSFYNNEISEKSEIFDDQFSVERPDGSNFTLKIRSTKLEDSAMYFCASQSQGQSYEQYFGPGTRLTVT.

This clonotype was seen only a few times. This sequence joins TRBV28 and TRBJ2-1; D is uncertain. This CDR3 region has 11 residues. Trimming stripped 6 bases from V and 7 bases from J, with 7 bases between. In germline, CDR1 is MDHEN, CDR2 SYDVKM. The CDR3 DNA reads TGTGCCAGCAGCTTCCAGAATGAGCAGTTCTTC. Its protein product is CASSFQNEQFF.

This clonotype has more than one count but fewer than ten. V and J are TRBV20-1 and TRBJ2-1; 7 bases match TRBD2. CDR3 length: 15 amino acids. J lost 8 bases, V lost 3 bases, and 13 bases had no gene match. The germline V gene has CDR1 DFQATT and CDR2 SNEGSKA (reference sequence). CDR3 DNA: TGCAGTGCTAGGGCCGGACTAGTCCTCGGCGATGAGCAGTTCTTC. It is translated as CSARAGLVLGDEQFF.

This rearrangement joins TRBV11-2 to TRBJ1-4; 8 nucleotides line up with TRBD1. Germline V gives CDR1 SGHAT, CDR2 FQNNGV. The CDR3 is 15 residues long. V shed 4 bases, J shed 1 base, and the junction held 2 bases outside the gene matches. The CDR3, as DNA: TGTGCCAGCAGCTACAGGGGGTTAACTAATGAAAAACTGTTTTTT. Protein sequence: CASSYRGLTNEKLFF.

The chain has TRBV19 and TRBJ2-1; the match to TRBD1 covers 11 bases. V was pared by 0 bases and J by 6 bases, with 1 base of the junction left unmatched. Germline CDR1 is LNHDA and CDR2 is SQIVND (reference sequence). The CDR3 has 15 amino acids. CDR3 sequence: CASSIDGTGGNEQFF. As DNA, the CDR3 is TGTGCCAGTAGTATAGACGGGACAGGGGGCAATGAGCAGTTCTTC.

The chain couples TRBV2 to TRBJ2-1; 7 bases are a match to TRBD1. V gave up 6 bases and J gave up 0 bases; unmatched junction bases: 11. Germline lookup yields CDR1 SNHLY and CDR2 FYNNEI. CDR3 length equals 17 residues. The chain's CDR3 is CASRPTLQGRSYNEQFF. In nucleotides, the CDR3 is TGTGCCAGCAGACCCACATTACAGGGGCGCTCCTACAATGAGCAGTTCTTC.

A few counts support this clonotype. The rearrangement links TRBV12-3 or TRBV12-4 to TRBJ2-1; unclear D gene. This CDR3 contains 14 residues. The V and J ends lost 6 bases and 7 bases respectively, with 16 bases between them. CDR3 in amino acids: CASSPDWSANEQFF. DNA for the CDR3: TGTGCCAGCAGCCCAGACTGGTCAGCGAATGAGCAGTTCTTC.

The DNA for the CDR3 is TGTGCCATCAGTGATTGGGGGAATAGTAGGAATGAGCAGTTCTTC. This gives the protein CAISDWGNSRNEQFF. The V gene is TRBV10-3, the J gene TRBJ2-1, with D tentatively TRBD1 or TRBD2 (5 bases each). V lost 3 bases and J 7 bases, leaving 16 bases between the germline ends. CDR1 and CDR2 (germline): ENHRY, SYGVKD. This CDR3 is built from 15 residues.

The CDR3 sequence: CASSLGAGTSVGEQFF. In DNA form, the CDR3 reads TGTGCCAGCAGCTTAGGGGCCGGGACTAGCGTCGGTGAGCAGTTCTTC. The chain carries TRBV7-2 and TRBJ2-1, with TRBD2 identical over 10 bases. This CDR3 has 16 amino acids. The germline CDR1 and CDR2 sequences are SGHTA and FQGNSA. V dropped 1 base and J dropped 9; count of bases not matched to a gene: 9.

A few counts support this clonotype. One end of the junction is discordant with germline, which a read error may explain. The chain joins TRBV7-2 to TRBJ2-5; possible D gene TRBD2, 5 bases. The CDR3 contains 14 residues. In germline, CDR1 is SGHTA, CDR2 FQGNSA. DNA for the CDR3: TGTGCCAGCAGCTCCCCAGGCTGGGGAGAGACCCATTACTTC. Protein product: CASSSPGWGETHYF.

This clonotype was counted between two and nine times. This chain links TRBV28 with TRBJ2-7; no clear D gene. Trimming shortened V by 5 bases and J by 0 bases, and 11 bases separated the two germline ends. CDR1 MDHEN and CDR2 SYDVKM come from the germline V gene. The CDR3 is 14 residues long. The CDR3 region has the DNA TGTGCCAGCAGTCGTACTTTCAGCTCCTACGAGCAGTACTTC. Amino acid sequence: CASSRTFSSYEQYF.

The chain recombines TRBV4-3 with TRBJ2-7; 12 bases align to TRBD2. Looked up from germline, CDR1 is LGHNA and CDR2 is YSLEER. V shed 3 bases, J shed 7 bases, and the junction held 7 bases outside the gene matches. CDR3 length: 15 amino acids. CDR3 protein: CASSHGLAGPGEQYF. The DNA for the CDR3 is TGCGCCAGCAGCCACGGACTAGCGGGACCTGGGGAGCAGTACTTC.

This clonotype was picked up a small number of times. The rearrangement joins TRBV7-2 to TRBJ1-6; no definite D call. Germline CDR1 is SGHTA and CDR2 is FQGNSA. CDR3 size: 14 residues. V shed 7 bases and J shed 6 bases, with 13 bases lying between them. CDR3 DNA sequence: TGTGCCAGCACCCTGGGCAGAGCTAATTCACCCCTCCACTTT. Translating it yields CASTLGRANSPLHF.

The gene calls are TRBV3-1 and TRBJ2-4; D may be TRBD1 (6 bases). The CDR3 totals 15 residues. The ends were cut back, 1 base at V and 3 bases at J, with 10 bases in the middle. Per germline, CDR1 LGHDT and CDR2 YNNKEL (reference sequence). The CDR3 reads CASSQVGRGKNIQYF. CDR3 DNA: TGTGCCAGCAGCCAAGTTGGCAGGGGCAAAAACATTCAGTACTTC.

In its sample, this clonotype was seen a few times. J is TRBJ2-7 and V is TRBV7-9; D gene ambiguous. This CDR3 region has 17 residues. Trimming took 5 bases from V and 3 from J, leaving 23 bases between them. CDR1 and CDR2 (germline): SEHNR, FQNEAQ (reference sequence). For the CDR3, the DNA is TGTGCCAGCAGCAATGCCGTCCGCCCGGGTCCCAGCTACGAGCAGTACTTC. As protein: CASSNAVRPGPSYEQYF.

The J gene is TRBJ1-2, the V gene TRBV9, with a possible D match to TRBD1 (5 bases). CDR1 is SGDLS and CDR2 is YYNGEE in the germline V gene. This CDR3 region has 15 residues. Deletions cut 6 bases from V and 5 bases from J, with 20 bases between. The CDR3 sequence is CASTPWISGAYGYTF. CDR3 coding DNA: TGTGCCAGCACCCCGTGGATTTCCGGGGCATATGGCTACACCTTC.

In the case of this clonotype: A much larger clone is a single base away; this may be a read error. The chain is built from TRBV9 and TRBJ2-1, with TRBD1 matching over 7 bases. Germline CDR1 and CDR2: SGDLS and YYNGEE. Trimming removed 3 bases from V and 4 bases from J; junction bases left unmatched: 4. This CDR3 region has 14 residues. CDR3 nucleotide sequence: TGTGCCAGCAGCGCCCCGGGACAGTACAATGAGCAGTTCTTC. It yields the protein CASSAPGQYNEQFF. The full variable domain, with the rest looked up from reference TRBV9 and TRBJ2-1, is DSGVTQTPKHLITATGQRVTLRCSPRSGDLSVYWYQQSLDQGLQFLIQYYNGEERAKGNILERFSAQQFPDLHSELNLSSLELGDSALYFCASSAPGQYNEQFFGPGTRLTVL.

The rearrangement links TRBV29-1 to TRBJ2-1; 10 positions match TRBD2. Per the germline V gene, CDR1 is SQVTM and CDR2 is ANQGSEA. J was trimmed by 7 bases and V by 6 bases; bases with no gene match: 6. This CDR3 is built from 13 residues. CDR3 DNA: TGCAGCGTGGAGCGGGGGGGCATTAATGAGCAGTTCTTC. This translates into CSVERGGINEQFF.

The chain links TRBV5-1 to TRBJ1-1; TRBD1 might be the D (6 bases). CDR3 length equals 17 residues. The germline gives CDR1 SGHRS, CDR2 YFSETQ. Trimming pared 4 bases from V and 1 base from J, leaving 20 bases between. The DNA of the CDR3 is TGCGCCAGCAGCCCCGGTCGGCGGGGGCAGGGGAACACTGAAGCTTTCTTT. It translates to CASSPGRRGQGNTEAFF.

The rearrangement links TRBV5-4 to TRBJ2-2; D is perhaps TRBD1 or TRBD2 (5 bases each). Germline assignment: CDR1 SGHNT and CDR2 YYREEE (reference sequence). V was clipped by 1 base and J by 6 bases, with 13 bases between them. The CDR3 consists of 15 residues. CDR3: CASSLSGTIPGELFF. The CDR3, as DNA: TGTGCCAGCAGCTTGAGTGGGACCATCCCCGGGGAGCTGTTTTTT.

This clonotype occurred many times. The CDR3 bases are TGTGCCACCAGCAGTAACGGGGCGGGGGCATATGAAGCTTTCTTT. This gives the protein CATSSNGAGAYEAFF. This chain uses TRBV15 with TRBJ1-1, with D possibly TRBD1 on 6 matching bases. V lost 3 bases, J lost 7 bases, and 18 bases lay in between. CDR3 size: 15 residues. Germline V gene sequence: CDR1 LNHNV, CDR2 YYDKDF (reference sequence).

This clonotype showed up just a few times. The J gene is TRBJ1-5, the V gene TRBV2; the match to TRBD1 covers 12 bases. Germline trimming cut 6 bases from V and 0 bases from J; bases unmatched to any gene: 6. The CDR3 runs to 17 residues. Germline V lookup: CDR1 SNHLY, CDR2 FYNNEI. CDR3 nucleotide sequence: TGTGCCAGCAGGGGACAGGGGGCATCACATAGCAATCAGCCCCAGCATTTT. As protein: CASRGQGASHSNQPQHF.

The chain joins TRBV10-3 to TRBJ2-1; 7 positions agree with TRBD2. The V segment lost 3 bases and the J segment 3 bases; nucleotides outside the gene matches: 8. The CDR3 length is 16 residues. Germline CDR1 ENHRY, CDR2 SYGVKD. The CDR3 loop reads CAISDGSGVDYNEQFF. The CDR3 nucleotides are TGTGCCATCAGTGATGGAAGCGGGGTGGACTACAATGAGCAGTTCTTC.

The chain links TRBV19 to TRBJ2-3, with D tentatively TRBD2 (5 bases). CDR3 length equals 14 residues. Trimming took 6 bases from V and 3 from J, leaving 13 bases between them. Germline-derived CDR1 and CDR2 are LNHDA and SQIVND (reference sequence). CDR3 residues: CASSSGIVTDTQYF. CDR3 sequence (DNA): TGTGCCAGTAGCTCGGGGATAGTAACAGATACGCAGTATTTT.

This clonotype has more than one count but fewer than ten. The rearrangement uses TRBV20-1 and TRBJ2-6; D possibly uses TRBD1 or TRBD2 (5 bases each). Germline CDR1 reads DFQATT; CDR2 reads SNEGSKA (reference sequence). Between the trimmed V and J ends, which lost 2 bases and 1 base, there was a span of 6 bases. The CDR3 length is 14 residues. In DNA, the CDR3 is TGCAGTGCTAGATGGGGGTCTGGGGCCAACGTCCTGACTTTC. Translation: CSARWGSGANVLTF.

This clonotype has ten or more counts. This rearrangement joins TRBV5-1 to TRBJ2-3; tentative D call: TRBD2 (6 bases). Trimming took 0 bases from V and 0 from J, leaving 8 bases between them. Germline CDR1 reads SGHRS; CDR2 reads YFSETQ. This CDR3 region has 15 residues. This CDR3 reads CASSLVGLSTDTQYF. In DNA, the CDR3 is TGCGCCAGCAGCTTGGTGGGACTTAGCACAGATACGCAGTATTTT. Variable domain in full (rest from reference TRBV5-1 and TRBJ2-3): KAGVTQTPRYLIKTRGQQVTLSCSPISGHRSVSWYQQTPGQGLQFLFEYFSETQRNKGNFPGRFSGRQFSNSRSEMNVSTLELGDSALYLCASSLVGLSTDTQYFGPGTRLTVL.

V gene TRBV6-1 combines with J gene TRBJ1-5; 8 bases align to TRBD1. V trimming: 5 bases; J trimming: 7 bases; junction bases outside the gene matches: 7. The CDR3 length is 14 residues. From germline, CDR1 is MNHNS and CDR2 SASEGT. This CDR3 is CASSTTGGRQPQHF. The DNA for the CDR3 is TGTGCCAGCAGTACCACAGGGGGTCGGCAGCCCCAGCATTTT.

The chain is built from TRBV20-1 and TRBJ1-6; 8 nucleotides match TRBD1. The V gene's germline CDR1 is DFQATT and CDR2 SNEGSKA (reference sequence). With V trimmed by 6 bases and J by 7 bases, 14 bases remained unmatched. CDR3 length equals 16 residues. CDR3 residues: CSAPRQGAPQNSPLHF. CDR3 coding DNA: TGCAGTGCCCCCCGGCAGGGGGCGCCTCAGAATTCACCCCTCCACTTT.